One and the same sample provided the 25 T cell receptor beta chains below, sequenced in a study of vaccination effects on CD4 cells after COVID-19. Viral peptide pool expansion of antigen-specific CD4+ T cells preceded sequencing in the ViraFEST assay. Following 10 days of culture, CD4+ T cells were isolated. It was between March and December 2020 that the person had a SARS-CoV-2 infection confirmed by PCR. Sequencing used immunoSEQ multiplex PCR; TCRdb keeps in-frame clones, though not all of them. The sample has roughly 73,000 clones; 73% are singletons. These receptors' targets are unknown. The sample here was CD4+ T cells from PBMCs cultured with HIV peptides, taken before COVID-19 vaccination. Subset given: HIV-1 Nef peptide pool negative control/reference culture. These receptor sequences come from a human donor who had a prior SARS-CoV-2 infection.

The chain has TRBV15 and TRBJ1-4, with D maybe TRBD1 (6 bases). Trimming removed 0 bases at V and 3 bases at J, with 14 bases between. From germline, CDR1 is LNHNV and CDR2 YYDKDF (reference sequence). This CDR3 region has 17 residues. CDR3 nucleotides: TGTGCCACCAGCAGAGATCCCGGGGGCTCGGCTAATGAAAAACTGTTTTTT. It is translated as CATSRDPGGSANEKLFF.

In DNA form, the CDR3 reads TGTGCCAGCAGCTTAATTTCGAACACTGAAGCTTTCTTT. It is translated as CASSLISNTEAFF. The chain links TRBV7-9 to TRBJ1-1; D remains ambiguous. The germline gives CDR1 SEHNR, CDR2 FQNEAQ (reference sequence). Deletions cut 2 bases from V and 1 base from J, with 5 bases between. The CDR3 is 13 amino acids.

The CDR3 loop reads CASSWGLAVSTDTQYF. In DNA form, the CDR3 reads TGTGCCAGCAGCTGGGGACTAGCGGTGAGCACAGATACGCAGTATTTT. The chain links TRBV7-9 to TRBJ2-3; 11 nucleotides align to TRBD2. Germline V lookup: CDR1 SEHNR, CDR2 FQNEAQ (reference sequence). With V trimmed by 4 bases and J by 0 bases, 3 bases remained unmatched. This CDR3 contains 16 residues.

In its sample, this clone was seen a few times. The rearrangement links TRBV7-9 to TRBJ2-2; perhaps TRBD2 as D (5 bases). The CDR3 is 14 amino acids. Trimming took off 5 bases at V and 5 bases at J, with 12 bases between the two ends. CDR1 is SEHNR and CDR2 is FQNEAQ in the germline V gene (reference sequence). The CDR3 region is CASSPTRVTGELFF. Written as DNA, the CDR3 is TGTGCCAGCAGCCCCACTAGGGTAACCGGGGAGCTGTTTTTT.

The chain uses TRBV7-9 and TRBJ2-5; 10 nucleotides match TRBD2. Germline CDR1 SEHNR, CDR2 FQNEAQ (reference sequence). The junction had 5 bases not matched to a gene; V was cut back by 6 bases and J by 1 base. The CDR3 extends over 15 amino acids. CDR3 DNA: TGTGCCAGCAGGGTAGCGGGGGGCCTCCAAGAGACCCAGTACTTC. Protein sequence: CASRVAGGLQETQYF.

This clone has a single count. The genes are TRBV5-1 and TRBJ1-2; TRBD1 matches at 7 bases. The CDR3 contains 15 residues. Germline CDR1 SGHRS, CDR2 YFSETQ. After removal of 2 bases from V and 4 bases from J, the junction contained 8 bases not matched to a gene. DNA of the CDR3: TGCGCCAGCAGCTTACAGGGGCGCCTTGGCTATGGCTACACCTTC. Its translation is CASSLQGRLGYGYTF.

This clone has a count of ten or more. V and J are TRBV7-8 and TRBJ2-2, with no clear D. The CDR3 runs to 16 residues. Per the germline V gene, CDR1 is SGHVS and CDR2 is FQNEAQ. Trimming cost V 5 bases and J 3 bases, with 16 bases left between them. CDR3 residues: CASSLSSSRYTGELFF. The CDR3 nucleotides are TGTGCCAGCAGCCTCTCTAGTTCTAGGTACACCGGGGAGCTGTTTTTT.

This clone has only a few counts. The CDR3 is CASSFPGQRRTEAFF. The CDR3 DNA is TGTGCCAGCAGCTTTCCCGGACAGCGAAGGACTGAAGCTTTCTTT. V and J are TRBV5-4 and TRBJ1-1, with D possibly TRBD1 on 6 matching bases. V lost 2 bases to trimming and J lost 5 bases, with 16 bases between them. This CDR3 spans 15 amino acids. Looked up from germline, CDR1 is SGHNT and CDR2 is YYREEE (reference sequence).

This clone was seen only a few times. The rearrangement uses TRBV18 and TRBJ1-2, with 12 bases lining up with TRBD1. This CDR3 is built from 14 residues. CDR1 is KGHSH and CDR2 is LQKENI in the germline V gene. V trimming: 2 bases; J trimming: 6 bases; junction bases outside the gene matches: 1. The chain's CDR3 is CASSPGTGGNGYTF. The CDR3, as DNA: TGTGCCAGCTCACCAGGGACAGGGGGCAATGGCTACACCTTC.

The rearrangement uses TRBV24-1 and TRBJ1-2; D is ambiguous. Trimming stripped 4 bases from V and 3 bases from J, with 5 bases between. CDR1 and CDR2 from the germline V gene are KGHDR and SFDVKD. CDR3 size: 12 residues. CDR3 sequence: CATSEGYYGYTF. The CDR3, as DNA: TGTGCCACCAGTGAGGGGTACTATGGCTACACCTTC.

The CDR3, as DNA: TGCGCCAGCAGCTTGGGGCAGGGGGGGACTGAAGCTTTCTTT. It specifies CASSLGQGGTEAFF. The chain combines TRBV5-1 with TRBJ1-1; 7 bases agree with TRBD1. The CDR3 is made up of 14 amino acids. V gave up 0 bases and J gave up 5 bases; unmatched junction bases: 4. Germline V gene lookup returns CDR1 SGHRS and CDR2 YFSETQ.

J is TRBJ2-1 and V is TRBV6-2 or TRBV6-3; D tentatively fits TRBD1 or TRBD2 (6 bases each). V was trimmed by 1 base and J by 6 bases, leaving 13 bases between them. The germline gives CDR1 MNHEY, CDR2 SVGEGT. This CDR3 contains 15 residues. The CDR3 sequence: CASSYWRDTSNEQFF. The CDR3 DNA follows: TGTGCCAGCAGTTACTGGCGGGACACCTCCAATGAGCAGTTCTTC.

The V and J genes are TRBV5-1 and TRBJ1-6; tentative D call: TRBD1 (5 bases). The CDR3 is 15 residues long. V lost 5 bases to trimming and J lost 6 bases, with 15 bases between them. Germline CDR1 SGHRS, CDR2 YFSETQ. CDR3 DNA: TGCGCCAGCAGTAAAGAGGGAGGGACTAATTCACCCCTCCACTTT. This encodes CASSKEGGTNSPLHF.

The CDR3 sequence: CAWRPLSTDTQYF. Written as DNA, the CDR3 is TGTGCCTGGAGGCCCCTCAGCACAGATACGCAGTATTTT. The rearrangement joins TRBV30 to TRBJ2-3, with no clear D. V was shortened by 3 bases and J by 0 bases, with 7 bases between the two germline ends. This CDR3 contains 13 residues. Germline loops: CDR1 GTSNPN, CDR2 SVGIG (reference sequence).

V is TRBV18 and J is TRBJ1-3; D unresolved. This CDR3 region has 17 residues. The germline CDR1 and CDR2 sequences are KGHSH and LQKENI. Trimming left V 2 bases short and J 0 bases short, with 14 bases between. CDR3 region: CASSPLTSGVSGNTIYF. DNA of the CDR3: TGTGCCAGCTCACCATTGACTTCCGGGGTCTCTGGAAACACCATATATTTT.

The chain employs TRBV19 and TRBJ2-7; 10 nucleotides line up with TRBD1. Germline loops: CDR1 LNHDA, CDR2 SQIVND (reference sequence). V gave up 2 bases and J gave up 3 bases; unmatched junction bases: 1. CDR3 size: 14 residues. CDR3 residues: CASSIRTGGYEQYF. The CDR3 DNA reads as TGTGCCAGTAGTATACGGACAGGGGGCTACGAGCAGTACTTC.

CDR3 in DNA: TGCGCCAGCAGCTTGATGGCTCGACTGGCAAAAGGAGAGACCCAGTACTTC. Translated: CASSLMARLAKGETQYF. V gene TRBV5-1 combines with J gene TRBJ2-5; unclear D gene. Deletions cut 1 base from V and 4 bases from J, with 20 bases between. The CDR3 is made up of 17 amino acids. CDR1 and CDR2 from the germline V gene are SGHRS and YFSETQ. The variable domain in full, with the rest retrieved from reference TRBV5-1 and TRBJ2-5, is KAGVTQTPRYLIKTRGQQVTLSCSPISGHRSVSWYQQTPGQGLQFLFEYFSETQRNKGNFPGRFSGRQFSNSRSEMNVSTLELGDSALYLCASSLMARLAKGETQYFGPGTRLLVL.

This chain connects TRBV4-2 to TRBJ2-6, with 7 bases aligning to TRBD1. V lost 2 bases and J lost 4; bases outside the gene matches: 8. This CDR3 has 17 residues. CDR1 and CDR2 (germline): LGHNA, YNFKEQ. The CDR3 DNA is TGTGCCAGCAGCCAAACAGGGGCCGCAGCCGGGGCCAACGTCCTGACTTTC. Residues: CASSQTGAAAGANVLTF.

The V call is TRBV5-4, the J call TRBJ2-7; 13 bases map to TRBD2. CDR1 and CDR2 (germline): SGHNT, YYREEE (reference sequence). V shed 4 bases, J shed 3 bases, and the junction held 4 bases outside the gene matches. CDR3 length: 15 amino acids. The CDR3 DNA reads as TGTGCCAGCAGCAGGGGACTAGCGGGAAGCTACGAGCAGTACTTC. Its translation: CASSRGLAGSYEQYF.

This clone came up once. The chain employs TRBV7-2 and TRBJ1-4, with D possibly matching TRBD1 (5 bases). CDR3 length: 15 amino acids. V lost 3 bases, J lost 3 bases, and 11 bases lay in between. The germline gives CDR1 SGHTA, CDR2 FQGNSA. The CDR3 spells CASSLAGRANEKLFF. Here the CDR3 DNA reads TGTGCCAGCAGCTTGGCAGGCAGGGCTAATGAAAAACTGTTTTTT.

CDR3 sequence reads: CAEVPQGRSRSPLHF. CDR3 in DNA: TGTGCCGAGGTCCCACAGGGGAGGTCGAGGTCACCCCTCCACTTT. The chain couples TRBV2 to TRBJ1-6; 7 bases align to TRBD1. CDR3 length: 15 amino acids. Germline V CDR1 and CDR2: SNHLY, FYNNEI. V trimming: 11 bases; J trimming: 10 bases; junction bases outside the gene matches: 17.

V is TRBV7-9 and J is TRBJ2-1; 9 bases fit TRBD1. The CDR3 has 17 amino acids. V gave up 5 bases and J gave up 4 bases; unmatched junction bases: 12. Germline CDR1 reads SEHNR; CDR2 reads FQNEAQ (reference sequence). CDR3 in amino acids: CASSPGQGPLGYNEQFF. Here the CDR3 DNA reads TGTGCCAGCAGCCCGGGACAGGGACCCCTTGGGTACAATGAGCAGTTCTTC. Drawing the rest from reference TRBV7-9 and TRBJ2-1, the complete variable domain is DTGVSQNPRHKITKRGQNVTFRCDPISEHNRLYWYRQTLGQGPEFLTYFQNEAQLEKSRLLSDRFSAERPKGSFSTLEIQRTEQGDSAMYLCASSPGQGPLGYNEQFFGPGTRLTVL.

This chain uses TRBV5-1 with TRBJ1-1; D ambiguous. Germline CDR1 is SGHRS and CDR2 is YFSETQ. The CDR3 is made up of 17 amino acids. Trimming left V 0 bases short and J 5 bases short, with 20 bases between. The CDR3 reads CASSLVGGPSAGTEAFF. CDR3 nucleotide sequence: TGCGCCAGCAGCTTGGTCGGTGGTCCTTCTGCTGGTACTGAAGCTTTCTTT.

The rearrangement uses TRBV7-9 and TRBJ2-3, with D unclear. There are 11 residues in the CDR3. Per the germline V gene, CDR1 is SEHNR and CDR2 is FQNEAQ (reference sequence). The germline V and J ends were trimmed by 5 bases and 3 bases, with 3 bases remaining between them. The CDR3 nucleotides are TGTGCCAGCAGCCAGACAGATACGCAGTATTTT. Translation: CASSQTDTQYF.

The chain carries TRBV2 and TRBJ2-1; 9 bases fit TRBD1. V was clipped by 5 bases and J by 3 bases; unmatched bases: 5. CDR3 length: 15 residues. Germline CDR1 is SNHLY and CDR2 is FYNNEI. Written as DNA, the CDR3 is TGTGCCAGCAGTTCGGACAGGGGATACTACAATGAGCAGTTCTTC. Its protein is CASSSDRGYYNEQFF.